These T cell receptor beta chains were read from a single sample in a study of cytomegalovirus exposure and HLA in healthy donors. Profiled with immunoSEQ multiplex PCR; TCRdb holds only in-frame clones, not every one. The data hold 70,000 to 80,000 clones, with around 94% observed a single time. Sequencing input: PBMCs. Source of these receptors: a woman between 18 and 29 years old in good health and CMV-seronegative. Both conserved end residues are part of each CDR3. A D gene is named only where the DNA matches it firmly. Clone size is stated in some rows and not others, as once, few, many or a class when expanded.

length,D,J,size,V,DNA,CDR3
18,TRBD2,TRBJ2-7,once,TRBV27,TGTGCCAGCAGTATACGTTCTGAAGCGGGGGGGCGGTCCTACGAGCAGTACTTC,CASSIRSEAGGRSYEQYF
14,TRBD2,TRBJ2-1,NA,TRBV6-5,TGTGCCAGCGAACTAGCGGGAGGGGGTAATGAGCAGTTCTTC,CASELAGGGNEQFF
14,TRBD2,TRBJ2-1,NA,TRBV6-4,TGTGCCAGCAGTGCCACTAGCGGGGCCAATGAGCAGTTCTTC,CASSATSGANEQFF
13,TRBD1,TRBJ2-3,once,TRBV30,TGTGCCTGGAGTGCCAGGGGGTCGGATACGCAGTATTTT,CAWSARGSDTQYF
16,NA,TRBJ2-1,NA,TRBV19,TGTGCCAGTAGTATAGCCGCCGGGACTTCAATCTATGAGCAGTTCTTC,CASSIAAGTSIYEQFF
12,NA,TRBJ1-1,NA,TRBV19,TGTGCCAGTAGCGTCCCGAACACTGAAGCTTTCTTT,CASSVPNTEAFF
15,TRBD1,TRBJ2-1,NA,TRBV27,TGTGCCAGCAGTTCAGGGACAGGGGCGGTGAATGAGCAGTTCTTC,CASSSGTGAVNEQFF
14,NA,TRBJ2-7,NA,TRBV7-2,TGTGCCAGCAGCTTAGAGACTTTCGGCTACGAGCAGTACTTC,CASSLETFGYEQYF
13,NA,TRBJ1-1,NA,TRBV5-6,TGTGCCAGCAGCTTGTACATGAACACTGAAGCTTTCTTT,CASSLYMNTEAFF
15,NA,TRBJ1-2,NA,TRBV27,TGTGCCAGCAGCCCCGGGACTTACAATAACTATGGCTACACCTTC,CASSPGTYNNYGYTF
17,TRBD2,TRBJ2-3,NA,TRBV7-8,TGTGCCAGCAGCCCCCGGGCTCAGGCGGGGGGTAGGAATACGCAGTATTTT,CASSPRAQAGGRNTQYF
14,TRBD1,TRBJ1-2,once,TRBV6-5,TGTGCCAGCAGTTACTCCACGGGACAGCATGGCTACACCTTC,CASSYSTGQHGYTF
15,TRBD1,TRBJ2-1,NA,TRBV10-2,TGCGCCAGCAGTGAGAGACAGGGTTCCTACAATGAGCAGTTCTTC,CASSERQGSYNEQFF
16,TRBD1,TRBJ1-1,few,TRBV18,TGTGCCAGCTCACCTCGATACAGGGGGCGGGACACTGAAGCTTTCTTT,CASSPRYRGRDTEAFF
15,NA,TRBJ1-3,NA,TRBV21-1,TGTGCCAGCAGCAAAGCCCCAGGGGTTGGAAACACCATATATTTT,CASSKAPGVGNTIYF
15,TRBD1,TRBJ2-1,NA,TRBV19,TGTGCCAGTAGTGTCCCGGGACAGGGCCACAATGAGCAGTTCTTC,CASSVPGQGHNEQFF
15,NA,TRBJ2-7,NA,TRBV4-2,TGTGCCAGCAGCCAAGATGGTGGGCACAACTACGAGCAGTACTTC,CASSQDGGHNYEQYF
16,NA,TRBJ2-2,NA,TRBV28,TGTGCCAGCAGTTTGACCAGGGGAGTAGGGACCGGGGAGCTGTTTTTT,CASSLTRGVGTGELFF
14,NA,TRBJ2-2,once,TRBV27,TGTGCCAGCAGTTTATCGGCTCTCCCCGGGGAGCTGTTTTTT,CASSLSALPGELFF
12,TRBD1,TRBJ1-1,NA,TRBV28,TGTGCCAGCAGTGTACAGGGGGCACGGGCTTTCTTT,CASSVQGARAFF
15,TRBD1,TRBJ1-1,NA,TRBV7-2,TGTGCCAGCAGCATCAGACAGGGTTTGGAGACTGAAGCTTTCTTT,CASSIRQGLETEAFF
15,NA,TRBJ2-3,few,TRBV29-1,TGCAGCTTCCCGGGGGCCGGACTAGGCACAGATACGCAGTATTTT,CSFPGAGLGTDTQYF
16,NA,TRBJ1-5,NA,TRBV6-6,TGTGCCAGCAGTTACTTGGCAGACTCTAGCAATCAGCCCCAGCATTTT,CASSYLADSSNQPQHF
15,TRBD2,TRBJ2-1,NA,TRBV5-6,TGTGCCAGCAGCTTGTACGAGGGGCTAGCGGAAGGGCAGTTCTTC,CASSLYEGLAEGQFF
16,TRBD1,TRBJ1-4,NA,TRBV6-6,TGTGCCAGCAGTGGGGACAGGGGGCTTACTAATGAAAAACTGTTTTTT,CASSGDRGLTNEKLFF
15,TRBD1,TRBJ2-4,NA,TRBV6-6,TGTGCCAGCAGGACAGGGAATATAGCCAAAAACATTCAGTACTTC,CASRTGNIAKNIQYF
12,NA,TRBJ2-1,NA,TRBV11-2,TGTGCCAGCAGCTTCGAACCGGTTGAGCAGTTCTTC,CASSFEPVEQFF
14,NA,TRBJ2-7,NA,TRBV18,TGTGCCAGCTCACCCTCTCGGGGTTTAGACGAGCAGTACTTC,CASSPSRGLDEQYF
16,TRBD1,TRBJ1-2,NA,TRBV10-3,TGTGCCATCAGTGGGGACAGCGCCAATGACCCATATGGCTACACCTTC,CAISGDSANDPYGYTF
13,NA,TRBJ2-7,NA,TRBV2,TGTGCCAGCAGAGTCAGGGCGGAATACGAGCAGTACTTC,CASRVRAEYEQYF
13,NA,TRBJ2-7,NA,TRBV7-9,TGTGCCAGCAGCCCCCAACAGGGCTACGAGCAGTACTTC,CASSPQQGYEQYF
12,TRBD1,TRBJ2-1,NA,TRBV2,TGTGCCAGCAGAATAGGGACAGGTGAGCAGTTCTTC,CASRIGTGEQFF
14,TRBD1,TRBJ2-1,NA,TRBV5-4,TGTGCCAGCAGCACAACACCCCAGGGGGATGAGCAGTTCTTC,CASSTTPQGDEQFF
12,NA,TRBJ2-7,NA,TRBV11-2,TGTGCCAGCAGCACGCTAGACGGGTTGCAGTACTTC,CASSTLDGLQYF
13,NA,TRBJ2-2,NA,TRBV14,TGTGCCAGCAGCCTCACGAACACCGGGGAGCTGTTTTTT,CASSLTNTGELFF
16,TRBD1,TRBJ2-1,NA,TRBV2,TGTGCCAGCAGTGTAATAGGACAGGGGGTTGAGAATGAGCAGTTCTTC,CASSVIGQGVENEQFF
13,TRBD2,TRBJ2-5,NA,TRBV30,TGTGCCTGGAGCTCTGGGACTAAAGAGACCCAGTACTTC,CAWSSGTKETQYF
11,NA,TRBJ1-1,NA,TRBV20-1,TGCAGTGCTGGGGACACCATTGAAGCTTTCTTT,CSAGDTIEAFF
13,NA,TRBJ2-1,NA,TRBV4-1,TGCGCCAGCAGCCAAGAATATTACAATGAGCAGTTCTTC,CASSQEYYNEQFF
14,NA,TRBJ1-1,NA,TRBV6-5,TGTGCCAGCAGTCCCCCGGGAGTGAACACTGAAGCTTTCTTT,CASSPPGVNTEAFF
14,NA,TRBJ2-5,NA,TRBV4-3,TGCGCCAGCAGCCAAGATACAGCCGAAGAGACCCAGTACTTC,CASSQDTAEETQYF
15,TRBD1,TRBJ1-2,NA,TRBV4-1,TGCGCCAGCAGCCAAGCTAACAGGGGGCTCTATGGCTACACCTTC,CASSQANRGLYGYTF
17,TRBD2,TRBJ2-3,NA,TRBV7-9,TGTGCCAGCAGCGGGGGCGGTACTAGCGGGTTCCAAGATACGCAGTATTTT,CASSGGGTSGFQDTQYF
16,TRBD1,TRBJ2-7,NA,TRBV6-5,TGTGCCAGCAGTTACCCCGGGACAGGGGGCATCTACGAGCAGTACTTC,CASSYPGTGGIYEQYF